This passage covers 21 T cell receptor beta chains from one sample sequenced in a study of CD8+ T cells in alopecia areata. Extraction of RNA preceded its reverse transcription into cDNA, which served as the sequencing template. Data came from immunoSEQ multiplex PCR; TCRdb stores just in-frame clones and leaves some out. The sample consists of approximately 150,000 clones, 55% of them appearing once. Specimen: CD4+ T cells sorted from blood. The receptors stem from a human donor in good health.

The V gene is TRBV29-1, the J gene TRBJ2-1; D may be TRBD1 (5 bases). V dropped 6 bases and J dropped 8 bases, with 14 bases sitting between them. This CDR3 is built from 12 residues. In germline, CDR1 is SQVTM, CDR2 ANQGSEA. CDR3 loop: CSVGLRLDEQFF. CDR3 DNA: TGCAGCGTGGGGCTCCGCCTCGATGAGCAGTTCTTC.

About this clone: Other DNA sequences in the same sample also yield this CDR3. This chain connects TRBV15 to TRBJ1-5, with a weak D call TRBD1 (5 bases). Germline CDR1 is LNHNV and CDR2 is YYDKDF (reference sequence). CDR3 length equals 13 residues. V was trimmed by 0 bases and J by 7 bases, leaving 7 bases between them. The CDR3 protein is CATSREGGQPQHF. The CDR3 bases are TGTGCCACCAGCAGAGAGGGGGGACAGCCCCAGCATTTT.

This rearrangement joins TRBV6-5 to TRBJ1-1, with D hard to call. The CDR3 extends over 13 amino acids. Germline loops: CDR1 MNHEY, CDR2 SVGAGI. Trimming stripped 5 bases from V and 13 bases from J, with 20 bases between. Here the CDR3 DNA reads TGTGCCAGCAGTCCAGACTTTCCCCCAGTCGTTTTCTTT. Its protein product is CASSPDFPPVVFF.

J is TRBJ2-7 and V is TRBV18, with 7 bases aligning to TRBD2. CDR3 size: 14 residues. With V trimmed by 2 bases and J by 1 base, 2 bases remained unmatched. Per the germline V gene, CDR1 is KGHSH and CDR2 is LQKENI. CDR3 DNA: TGTGCCAGCTCACCAGCGCGGGAGTCCTACGAGCAGTACTTC. This translates into CASSPARESYEQYF.

This clone showed up just once. This chain connects TRBV28 to TRBJ1-5; D gene uncertain. Germline lookup yields CDR1 MDHEN and CDR2 SYDVKM. The CDR3 has 12 amino acids. V dropped 0 bases and J dropped 6 bases, with 3 bases sitting between them. CDR3 coding DNA: TGTGCCAGCAGTTTATGGGGTCAGCCCCAGCATTTT. Its protein product is CASSLWGQPQHF. The whole variable domain, remainder taken from reference TRBV28 and TRBJ1-5, is DVKVTQSSRYLVKRTGEKVFLECVQDMDHENMFWYRQDPGLGLRLIYFSYDVKMKEKGDIPEGYSVSREKKERFSLILESASTNQTSMYLCASSLWGQPQHFGDGTRLSIL.

This chain joins TRBV28 and TRBJ2-5; a possible D gene is TRBD2 (7 bases). Germline V lookup: CDR1 MDHEN, CDR2 SYDVKM. The germline V and J ends were trimmed by 5 bases and 7 bases, with 20 bases remaining between them. The CDR3 contains 15 residues. DNA of the CDR3: TGTGCCAGCAGTCACGGGGGGCTCCAAGGGTGGACCCAGTACTTC. Its translation: CASSHGGLQGWTQYF.

This clone has just a few counts. The chain has TRBV6-5 and TRBJ2-2, with D unresolved. Germline CDR1 reads MNHEY; CDR2 reads SVGAGI. Trimming cost V 0 bases and J 4 bases, with 9 bases left between them. There are 15 residues in the CDR3. The CDR3 DNA follows: TGTGCCAGCAGTTACTCATTGGCCGTCACCGGGGAGCTGTTTTTT. It yields the protein CASSYSLAVTGELFF.

This chain links TRBV2 with TRBJ1-2; no clear D. V shed 6 bases and J shed 8 bases, with 16 bases lying between them. This CDR3 has 13 residues. CDR1 is SNHLY and CDR2 is FYNNEI in the germline V gene. Written as DNA, the CDR3 is TGTGCCAGCAGCCGAATCACCTACCAAGGCTACACCTTC. As protein: CASSRITYQGYTF.

This clone was observed a single time. This chain uses TRBV4-1 with TRBJ1-1, with D unclear. V dropped 1 base and J dropped 11 bases, with 14 bases sitting between them. The CDR3 totals 13 residues. Germline CDR1 MGHRA, CDR2 YSYEKL. CDR3 sequence reads: CASSQVTSGSAFF. CDR3 sequence (DNA): TGCGCCAGCAGCCAAGTAACGTCGGGGTCGGCTTTCTTT.

This chain joins TRBV19 and TRBJ1-3, with unresolved D. This CDR3 has 10 amino acids. CDR1 and CDR2 (germline): LNHDA, SQIVND (reference sequence). V was pared by 8 bases and J by 8 bases, with 7 bases between. The CDR3 here is CASGGHTIYF. The CDR3 DNA reads as TGTGCCAGTGGTGGGCACACCATATATTTT.

The chain links TRBV15 to TRBJ1-1; D is undetermined. The germline V gene has CDR1 LNHNV and CDR2 YYDKDF (reference sequence). This CDR3 comprises 13 residues. Trimming removed 1 base at V and 3 bases at J, with 6 bases between. The CDR3 bases are TGTGCCACCAGCAGAGGCCTCGACACTGAAGCTTTCTTT. It codes for CATSRGLDTEAFF.

V usage is TRBV10-3 and J usage is TRBJ2-3; the D gene is possibly TRBD1 (6 bases). Germline values: CDR1 ENHRY, CDR2 SYGVKD. CDR3 size: 14 residues. V lost 4 bases and J 2 bases, leaving 10 bases between the germline ends. The CDR3 region has the DNA TGTGCCATCAGTGGGGGGCGGTTCACAGATACGCAGTATTTT. Translated: CAISGGRFTDTQYF.

This clone was detected a few times. J is TRBJ2-3 and V is TRBV15, with TRBD2 matching 9 bases. This CDR3 has 14 residues. The ends lost 3 bases at V and 6 bases at J; junction bases unmatched: 4. Per the germline V gene, CDR1 is LNHNV and CDR2 is YYDKDF (reference sequence). Here the CDR3 reads CATSSWTSVDTQYF. In DNA, the CDR3 is TGTGCCACCAGCAGCTGGACTAGCGTCGATACGCAGTATTTT. Based on the CDR3 plus reference TRBV15 and TRBJ2-3, the full variable domain is DAMVIQNPRYQVTQFGKPVTLSCSQTLNHNVMYWYQQKSSQAPKLLFHYYDKDFNNEADTPDNFQSRRPNTSFCFLDIRSPGLGDTAMYLCATSSWTSVDTQYFGPGTRLTVL.

The CDR3 loop is CASSQSEGALNYGYTF. The CDR3 nucleotides are TGCGCCAGCAGTCAATCGGAGGGGGCCCTTAACTATGGCTACACCTTC. The rearrangement uses TRBV23-1 and TRBJ1-2; TRBD1 matches 7 bases. TRBV23-1 is classed as an ORF, of uncertain function. Unmatched junction bases numbered 5, after V lost 0 bases and J lost 1 base. The length of the CDR3 is 16 residues.

A word on this clone: Other DNA sequences in the same sample also yield this CDR3. The chain couples TRBV29-1 to TRBJ2-7; 11 nucleotides align to TRBD1. Germline CDR1 SQVTM, CDR2 ANQGSEA. The CDR3 consists of 13 residues. V lost 4 bases and J lost 2; bases outside the gene matches: 1. CDR3 DNA: TGCAGCGTTGGGACAGGGGGCCCCTACGAGCAGTACTTC. It yields the protein CSVGTGGPYEQYF.

This clone was detected a few times. V is TRBV18 and J is TRBJ2-5; D remains unclear. Germline CDR1 reads KGHSH; CDR2 reads LQKENI. Between the trimmed V and J ends, which lost 2 bases and 0 bases, there was a span of 4 bases. The CDR3 spans 13 residues. The DNA of the CDR3 is TGTGCCAGCTCACCAGGCAACCAAGAGACCCAGTACTTC. It codes for CASSPGNQETQYF.

This rearrangement joins TRBV6-5 to TRBJ2-1; 9 bases are shared with TRBD1. Per germline, CDR1 MNHEY and CDR2 SVGAGI. This CDR3 is 15 amino acids long. The trim removed 6 bases at V and 5 bases at J, leaving 8 bases unmatched. CDR3: CASREDRGGNNEQFF. Written as DNA, the CDR3 is TGTGCCAGCAGGGAGGACAGGGGAGGAAACAATGAGCAGTTCTTC.

This sequence joins TRBV15 and TRBJ1-4; D is unresolved. CDR3 length: 13 residues. Germline CDR1 reads LNHNV; CDR2 reads YYDKDF (reference sequence). V was pared by 5 bases and J by 0 bases, with 4 bases between. CDR3 DNA: TGTGCCACCAGCGGGGCAACTAATGAAAAACTGTTTTTT. Translation: CATSGATNEKLFF.

This clone turned up a few times. Other DNA sequences of this sample code for an identical CDR3. This chain uses TRBV29-1 with TRBJ2-2; no firm D call. V was cut by 4 bases and J by 1 base, with 4 bases left in between. The germline V gene encodes CDR1 SQVTM and CDR2 ANQGSEA. This CDR3 has 12 residues. The CDR3 DNA reads TGCAGCGTTGCGGGGAACACCGGGGAGCTGTTTTTT. Residues: CSVAGNTGELFF.

CDR3 loop: CASTIFGYEQYF. The CDR3 DNA reads TGTGCCAGCACCATATTTGGTTACGAGCAGTACTTC. The V call is TRBV11-2, the J call TRBJ2-7; D is unresolved. Germline assignment: CDR1 SGHAT and CDR2 FQNNGV. V was clipped by 7 bases and J by 4 bases, with 11 bases between them. This CDR3 comprises 12 residues.

Only a few counts were recorded for this clone. The rearrangement links TRBV9 to TRBJ1-5; a possible D gene is TRBD1 (5 bases). Germline assignment: CDR1 SGDLS and CDR2 YYNGEE. This CDR3 has 13 amino acids. Deletions cut 4 bases from V and 9 bases from J, with 14 bases between. The CDR3 protein is CASSPHPRGPQHF. The CDR3 nucleotides are TGTGCCAGCAGCCCCCATCCTAGGGGGCCCCAGCATTTT.